This TCR beta chain derives from a study of cytomegalovirus exposure and HLA in healthy donors. On this clone: Its antigen is still unknown.

Germline V gene sequence: CDR1 MGHRA, CDR2 YSYEKL. This CDR3 region has 14 residues. The V segment lost 2 bases and the J segment 7 bases; nucleotides outside the gene matches: 4. Whole-study results and caveats: Among TCR beta chains, those listed as cytomegalovirus-associated numbered some 160. It was reportedly the case that the classifier diagnosed cytomegalovirus status with high specificity and sensitivity.

Clones were sequenced by immunoSEQ multiplex PCR, and TCRdb holds only the in-frame ones, with some missing. This table holds approximately 260,000 clones, approximately 86% found once. The sequence derives from a woman in her 30s in good health and CMV-seropositive. Material for sequencing was PBMCs. The rearrangement links TRBV4-1 to TRBJ1-2; 10 bases agree with TRBD1. CDR3 residues: CASSQRQGASGYTF. The CDR3 coding sequence is TGCGCCAGCAGCCAAAGACAGGGGGCAAGTGGCTACACCTTC.